Shown below are 23 T cell receptor beta chains from a single sample sequenced in a study of T-cell reconstitution after alpha-beta-depleted transplantation in children. Construction of the TCRbeta library involved unique molecular identifiers. TCRdb re-called the PCR reads through MiXCR, storing one row per CDR3 protein. Here the sample spans nearly 400,000 distinct CDR3 sequences, over 20% being singletons. Sequencing was performed on PBMCs from the stem cell graft donor, taken from the stem cell graft. The receptors come from a human donor who donated a stem cell graft to a child with acute myeloid leukemia.

This clonotype turned up a few times. The J gene is TRBJ1-3, the V gene TRBV10-3; D is ambiguous. This CDR3 region has 16 residues. Germline V gene lookup returns CDR1 ENHRY and CDR2 SYGVKD. V lost 3 bases and J lost 0, with 12 bases in between. The DNA for the CDR3 is TGTGCCATCAGTGACCAACGAGCCGGCTCTGGAAACACCATATATTTT. Protein product: CAISDQRAGSGNTIYF.

The genes are TRBV20-1 and TRBJ2-7, with TRBD2 matching 16 bases. In germline, CDR1 is DFQATT, CDR2 SNEGSKA (reference sequence). The length of the CDR3 is 16 residues. The V segment lost 6 bases and the J segment 2 bases; nucleotides outside the gene matches: 7. The CDR3 region has the DNA TGCAGTGCGTCCGGGACTAGCGGGAGGGCCGCCTACGAGCAGTACTTC. Protein sequence: CSASGTSGRAAYEQYF.

The rearrangement uses TRBV12-3 or TRBV12-4 and TRBJ2-5; maybe TRBD1 (6 bases). V was pared by 6 bases and J by 3 bases, with 14 bases between. The CDR3 is made up of 14 amino acids. CDR3 loop: CASRETGLKETQYF. CDR3 DNA sequence: TGTGCCAGCAGAGAGACAGGCCTAAAAGAGACCCAGTACTTC.

J is TRBJ2-1 and V is TRBV20-1; 9 positions match TRBD2. J was trimmed by 8 bases and V by 2 bases; bases with no gene match: 1. The CDR3 covers 12 residues. CDR1 DFQATT and CDR2 SNEGSKA come from the germline V gene (reference sequence). DNA for the CDR3: TGCAGTGCTAGACGGACTAGCGATGAGCAGTTCTTC. This sequence encodes CSARRTSDEQFF.

The V and J genes are TRBV10-2 and TRBJ2-3; the D gene is possibly TRBD2 (6 bases). The CDR3 covers 12 residues. Germline CDR1 reads WSHSY; CDR2 reads SAAADI. V was clipped by 10 bases and J by 1 base, with 9 bases between them. In DNA, the CDR3 is TGCGCCACCGGGACTCGCACAGATACGCAGTATTTT. Protein: CATGTRTDTQYF.

This clonotype has just one count. This rearrangement joins TRBV12-3 or TRBV12-4 to TRBJ1-5; no firm D call. The V end was cut by 6 bases, the J end by 5 bases, with 11 bases between. The CDR3 spans 13 residues. CDR3 residues: CASSVGQDQPQHF. The CDR3 region has the DNA TGTGCCAGCAGCGTAGGGCAGGATCAGCCCCAGCATTTT.

This chain uses TRBV12-3 or TRBV12-4 with TRBJ2-2; possibly TRBD1 or TRBD2 for D (5 bases each). V shed 0 bases and J shed 7 bases, with 9 bases lying between them. This CDR3 is built from 14 residues. For the CDR3, the DNA is TGTGCCAGCAGTTTAGCTCAGGGAGTCGGGGAGCTGTTTTTT. This translates into CASSLAQGVGELFF.

This clonotype occurred a few times. V usage is TRBV12-3 or TRBV12-4 and J usage is TRBJ1-5; 8 positions agree with TRBD1. V was clipped by 1 base and J by 6 bases; unmatched bases: 8. There are 16 residues in the CDR3. The CDR3 DNA sequence: TGTGCCAGCAGTTTAGTAGGACAGGGTGGTGGTCAGCCCCAGCATTTT. Translated, it gives CASSLVGQGGGQPQHF.

This clonotype was found many times. CDR3 amino acids: CSATRAGQWNEQFF. CDR3 sequence (DNA): TGCAGTGCTACAAGGGCAGGGCAATGGAATGAGCAGTTCTTC. The chain uses TRBV20-1 and TRBJ2-1; D is perhaps TRBD1 (5 bases). This CDR3 spans 14 amino acids. Trimming shortened V by 4 bases and J by 7 bases, and 17 bases separated the two germline ends. Germline V lookup: CDR1 DFQATT, CDR2 SNEGSKA (reference sequence).

J is TRBJ2-1 and V is TRBV29-1; tentatively, D is TRBD1 (6 bases). Per germline, CDR1 SQVTM and CDR2 ANQGSEA. Between the trimmed V and J ends, which lost 6 bases and 2 bases, there was a span of 14 bases. This CDR3 is built from 14 residues. CDR3 bases: TGCAGCGTCGACAGGCCCCCGACCTACAATGAGCAGTTCTTC. Protein: CSVDRPPTYNEQFF.

J is TRBJ2-1 and V is TRBV7-3; the match to TRBD2 covers 10 bases. The length of the CDR3 is 15 residues. The trim removed 4 bases at V and 4 bases at J, leaving 4 bases unmatched. Germline V gene data show CDR1 as SGHTA and CDR2 as FQGTGA. CDR3 sequence: CASSSTSGLYNEQFF. Here the CDR3 DNA reads TGTGCCAGCAGCTCGACTAGCGGGCTTTACAATGAGCAGTTCTTC.

In this sample, this clonotype turned up a few times. The chain has TRBV2 and TRBJ1-4; 9 bases line up with TRBD1. Germline V gene data show CDR1 as SNHLY and CDR2 as FYNNEI. The CDR3 runs to 13 residues. Trimming removed 8 bases from V and 5 bases from J; junction bases left unmatched: 3. The CDR3 here is CASGGTGNEKLFF. CDR3 coding DNA: TGTGCCAGCGGAGGGACAGGGAATGAAAAACTGTTTTTT.

The chain links TRBV12-3 or TRBV12-4 to TRBJ2-7; D could derive from TRBD1 or TRBD2 (5 bases each). The length of the CDR3 is 14 residues. Trimming took off 5 bases at V and 3 bases at J, with 14 bases between the two ends. CDR3 loop: CASSPRDGVYEQYF. The CDR3 DNA reads as TGTGCCAGCAGTCCCCGGGACGGAGTCTACGAGCAGTACTTC.

The V and J genes are TRBV4-1 and TRBJ2-1, with 7 bases aligning to TRBD2. There are 14 residues in the CDR3. Per germline, CDR1 MGHRA and CDR2 YSYEKL. Germline trimming cut 2 bases from V and 13 bases from J; bases unmatched to any gene: 11. The CDR3: CASSQRDSGDHQFF. For the CDR3, the DNA is TGCGCCAGCAGCCAAAGAGACAGCGGGGATCATCAGTTCTTC.

This clonotype was counted many times. V is TRBV6-5 and J is TRBJ2-7; a possible D gene is TRBD2 (5 bases). Per the germline V gene, CDR1 is MNHEY and CDR2 is SVGAGI. The V and J ends lost 5 bases and 4 bases respectively, with 6 bases between them. CDR3 length equals 11 residues. In DNA, the CDR3 is TGTGCCAGCAGTGACTATTACGAGCAGTACTTC. It is translated as CASSDYYEQYF.

The chain recombines TRBV4-1 with TRBJ1-2; D is unclear. This CDR3 region has 15 residues. Germline CDR1 MGHRA, CDR2 YSYEKL. Trimming took off 3 bases at V and 0 bases at J, with 11 bases between the two ends. Here the CDR3 DNA reads TGCGCCAGCAGCCACCCAGTAGGGACTAACTATGGCTACACCTTC. Protein sequence: CASSHPVGTNYGYTF.

The table lists this clonotype with a few counts. V is TRBV4-1 and J is TRBJ2-7; D perhaps matches TRBD1 (5 bases). Per the germline V gene, CDR1 is MGHRA and CDR2 is YSYEKL. The CDR3 loop spans 14 amino acids. Trimming removed 6 bases from V and 3 bases from J, with 15 bases in between. CDR3 coding DNA: TGCGCCAGCAGTCCAAGTACAGGACGCTACGAGCAGTACTTC. Amino acids: CASSPSTGRYEQYF.

The table lists this clonotype with a few counts. This chain connects TRBV12-3 or TRBV12-4 to TRBJ2-7; TRBD2 is a possible D gene (6 bases). V was clipped by 5 bases and J by 5 bases, with 19 bases between them. The CDR3 sequence is 15 residues long. The CDR3 coding sequence is TGTGCCAGCAGTGCCGCCGGAGGGCCCCGGGACGAGCAGTACTTC. Protein sequence: CASSAAGGPRDEQYF.

The genes are TRBV25-1 and TRBJ1-1; D is ambiguous. V gave up 4 bases and J gave up 3 bases, with 9 bases separating them. CDR1 is MGHDK, CDR2 SYGVNS, per germline. This CDR3 region has 13 residues. CDR3 sequence reads: CASSGPGDTEAFF. DNA for the CDR3: TGTGCCAGCAGTGGTCCGGGTGACACTGAAGCTTTCTTT.

This clonotype was counted a few times. The chain is built from TRBV29-1 and TRBJ2-3; 13 positions agree with TRBD2. Per the germline V gene, CDR1 is SQVTM and CDR2 is ANQGSEA. V dropped 3 bases and J dropped 2; count of bases not matched to a gene: 8. The CDR3 loop spans 17 amino acids. The CDR3 region is CSVDLGGLAGITDTQYF. In nucleotides, the CDR3 is TGCAGCGTTGACCTAGGGGGACTAGCGGGAATCACAGATACGCAGTATTTT.

This clonotype occurred a few times. V usage is TRBV20-1 and J usage is TRBJ2-1; D is unclear. This CDR3 has 17 amino acids. V was clipped by 5 bases and J by 0 bases, with 20 bases between them. Looked up from germline, CDR1 is DFQATT and CDR2 is SNEGSKA (reference sequence). This CDR3 is CSAPSAPFGFSYNEQFF. DNA of the CDR3: TGCAGTGCTCCTTCCGCACCCTTTGGTTTCTCCTACAATGAGCAGTTCTTC.

The chain links TRBV6-2 or TRBV6-3 to TRBJ2-1; no clear D gene. CDR3 size: 14 residues. V gave up 10 bases and J gave up 6 bases, with 19 bases separating them. The germline V gene encodes CDR1 MNHEY and CDR2 SVGEGT. As DNA, the CDR3 is TGTGCCACCGCCAAGGGATTTCTCGGCAATGAGCAGTTCTTC. Protein sequence: CATAKGFLGNEQFF.

This clonotype appeared a few times. The chain uses TRBV12-3 or TRBV12-4 and TRBJ2-7; 7 bases map to TRBD1. There are 16 residues in the CDR3. V lost 3 bases and J lost 2; bases outside the gene matches: 10. The CDR3 DNA reads TGTGCCAGCAGTTTGAGTTCGCTGGGACAGCCCTACGAGCAGTACTTC. Its protein is CASSLSSLGQPYEQYF.